The rows below give T cell receptor beta chains drawn from one sample of a study of a mutant IDH1 vaccine in newly diagnosed glioma. TCRdb's table, derived via immunoSEQ multiplex PCR, lists solely in-frame clones and lacks some. The table has around 61,000 clones, about nine tenths seen once. Antigens of these TCRs are unknown. The material was PBMCs, obtained from a glioma patient whose treatment included an IDH1 peptide vaccine. The receptor set was obtained from a woman between 40 and 55 years old with glioma. CDR3s include the opening cysteine and the closing phenylalanine or tryptophan. D genes are given only for firm matches. Clone size is stated in some rows and not others, as once, few, many or a class when expanded.

clone_size d_call j_call v_call cdr3_aa cdr3_nt
- TRBD2 TRBJ2-5 TRBV2 CASRHTGLPQETQYF TGTGCCAGCAGGCACACGGGACTACCCCAAGAGACCCAGTACTTC
- TRBD1 TRBJ1-1 TRBV10-3 CAIRRTGGTEAFF TGTGCCATCAGGAGGACAGGGGGCACTGAAGCTTTCTTT
- - TRBJ2-5 TRBV5-1 CASSRGLETQYF TGCGCCAGCAGCAGGGGGTTGGAGACCCAGTACTTC
medium-sized - TRBJ1-1 TRBV7-3 CASSAGREGSEAFF TGTGCCAGCAGCGCGGGACGGGAGGGATCCGAAGCTTTCTTT
once - TRBJ2-7 TRBV5-5 CASSPAGGRRTSYEQYF TGTGCCAGCAGCCCAGCAGGTGGGCGACGGACCTCCTACGAGCAGTACTTC
- - TRBJ1-1 TRBV4-2 CASSQDRQAEAFF TGTGCCAGCAGCCAAGACAGACAGGCTGAAGCTTTCTTT
- - TRBJ2-7 TRBV6-1 CASQAWSSRYYEQYF TGTGCCAGCCAAGCCTGGTCTAGCAGATACTACGAGCAGTACTTC
- TRBD2 TRBJ2-7 TRBV2 CASSWTGGPYEQYF TGTGCCAGCAGTTGGACGGGGGGGCCCTACGAGCAGTACTTC
once - TRBJ2-6 TRBV2 CASSDRTFSGANVLTF TGTGCCAGCAGTGACAGGACATTCTCTGGGGCCAACGTCCTGACTTTC
- TRBD1 TRBJ1-2 TRBV7-8 CASSLGDRGKGGYTF TGTGCCAGCAGCTTAGGGGACAGGGGCAAAGGGGGCTACACCTTC
- - TRBJ1-2 TRBV6-1 CASSTERRGYGYTF TGTGCCAGCAGCACGGAGAGACGGGGCTATGGCTACACCTTC
- - TRBJ1-2 TRBV27 CASSPLDSAYYGYTF TGTGCCAGCAGCCCTTTGGACAGCGCCTACTATGGCTACACCTTC
- - TRBJ1-5 TRBV6-5 CASRLQINQPQHF TGTGCCAGCAGACTTCAGATAAATCAGCCCCAGCATTTT
- - TRBJ1-4 TRBV19 CASSIIRGEKLFF TGTGCCAGTAGTATTATTCGGGGAGAAAAACTGTTTTTT